This T cell receptor (beta chain) was sequenced during a study of CD4 and CD8 cells across lung adenocarcinoma regions. This clonotype was seen a single time. V trimming: 1 base; J trimming: 4 bases; junction bases outside the gene matches: 24. The germline V gene has CDR1 DFQATT and CDR2 SNEGSKA (reference sequence). The length of the CDR3 is 21 residues. TCRdb itself ran the PCR reads through MiXCR, one entry per CDR3 protein. The sample has around 4,000 distinct CDR3 sequences; approximately 56% are singletons. Samples came from patients with localized non-small cell lung adenocarcinoma. This chain joins TRBV20-1 and TRBJ2-1, with 8 bases lining up with TRBD2. The sequence came from a female donor with lung adenocarcinoma. The CD4 and CD8 labels of this study may be unreliable. The sample taken for sequencing was CD4+ T cells from the margin of a lung tumor. CDR3 amino acids: CSARASGGQTAGARTYNEQFF. The CDR3 bases are TGCAGTGCTAGAGCCTCAGGCGGGCAGACAGCGGGAGCCAGAACGTACAATGAGCAGTTCTTC.